These T cell receptor beta chains were read from a single sample in a study of cytomegalovirus exposure and HLA in healthy donors. Using immunoSEQ multiplex PCR, the repertoire was profiled, and TCRdb retains in-frame clones only, with some absent. The sample carries about 220,000 clones, 88% recorded once. Material for sequencing was PBMCs. The source is a woman younger than 35 in good health and CMV-seronegative. CDR3s include the opening cysteine and the closing phenylalanine or tryptophan. D genes are given only for firm matches. Clone sizes are given selectively: once, few, many, or a class where the clone is expanded.

.	TRBV5-6	.	TRBJ2-1	TGTGCCAGCAGCTTGGCGGGTCACAATGAGCAGTTCTTC	CASSLAGHNEQFF
.	TRBV5-1	few	TRBJ1-2	TGCGCCAGCAGCTTAAGTCAGGGGACTGGCTACACCTTC	CASSLSQGTGYTF
TRBD2	TRBV27	once	TRBJ2-1	TGTGCCAGCAGAGTAGCGGGAGGGCGTAATGAGCAGTTCTTC	CASRVAGGRNEQFF
.	TRBV28	.	TRBJ1-2	TGTGCCAGCAGTTTAGGGGGGGCGACAGGATCCTATGGCTACACCTTC	CASSLGGATGSYGYTF
.	TRBV28	.	TRBJ1-5	TGTGCCAGCAGTCGCGGGACGGGCAATAGCAATCAGCCCCAGCATTTT	CASSRGTGNSNQPQHF
TRBD2	TRBV5-5	.	TRBJ2-7	TGTGCCAGCAGCGCGGGACTAGCGGGACCACCCTACGAGCAGTACTTC	CASSAGLAGPPYEQYF
TRBD1	TRBV7-2	.	TRBJ1-2	TGTGCCAGCAGCGACACCGGACAGGCCTATGGCTACACCTTC	CASSDTGQAYGYTF
TRBD1	TRBV25-1	.	TRBJ1-2	TGTGCCAGCAGGGCTCCGGGACAGGGGCCTGGCTACACCTTC	CASRAPGQGPGYTF
.	TRBV7-9	few	TRBJ1-2	TGTGCCAGCAGCTCCGCCGAGCCGTACACCTTC	CASSSAEPYTF
TRBD2	TRBV10-3	.	TRBJ2-3	TGTGCCATCGGCCTCAGCGGGATGACAGATACGCAGTATTTT	CAIGLSGMTDTQYF
.	TRBV6-5	.	TRBJ1-2	TGTGCCAGCAGTACAGGGCGTAACTATGGCTACACCTTC	CASSTGRNYGYTF
.	TRBV27	.	TRBJ2-7	TGTGCCAGCAGTCCAATCGACACGGCCTACGAGCAGTACTTC	CASSPIDTAYEQYF
TRBD1	TRBV6-5	.	TRBJ1-1	TGTGCCAGCAGTTACTCCGGGACAGGTGGCACTGAAGCTTTCTTT	CASSYSGTGGTEAFF
TRBD1	TRBV5-1	.	TRBJ1-1	TGCGCCAGCAGCCTGGGACCGTCCGGGACAGGGGGCTTTATGGGTGAAGCTTTCTTT	CASSLGPSGTGGFMGEAFF
.	TRBV7-9	.	TRBJ1-1	TGTGCCAGCACGACAGGTCGTTCTGCTACTGAAGCTTTCTTT	CASTTGRSATEAFF
.	TRBV5-1	.	TRBJ2-1	TGCGCCAGCAGCTTGGGGGGGGTTTACAATGAGCAGTTCTTC	CASSLGGVYNEQFF
.	TRBV7-9	.	TRBJ1-2	TGTGCCAGCAGCTCTTCCCAGCGAACTTATGGCTACACCTTC	CASSSSQRTYGYTF
TRBD2	TRBV7-9	few	TRBJ2-2	TGTGCCAGCAGCTTAGCAGTTAGCGGGAGTAGCACCGGGGAGCTGTTTTTT	CASSLAVSGSSTGELFF
.	TRBV25-1	.	TRBJ2-7	TGTGCCAGCAGTGAACCCAAGCTGAACCCCGAGCAGTACTTC	CASSEPKLNPEQYF
TRBD2	TRBV11-2	.	TRBJ2-1	TGTGCCAGCAGCGCTAGCGGATCTTACAATGAGCAGTTCTTC	CASSASGSYNEQFF
.	TRBV15	.	TRBJ1-5	TGTGCCACCAGCAGCGACTATCAGCCCCAGCATTTT	CATSSDYQPQHF
TRBD2	TRBV13	.	TRBJ2-1	TGTGCCAGCAGCAGTAGCGGGAATGAGCAGTTCTTC	CASSSSGNEQFF
TRBD1	TRBV7-2	.	TRBJ1-5	TGTGCCAGCAGCTACGGACAGGGAAATCAGCCCCAGCATTTT	CASSYGQGNQPQHF
TRBD1	TRBV2	few	TRBJ2-2	TGTGCCAGCAGTGATTTTACAGGGGAAATCGGGGAGCTGTTTTTT	CASSDFTGEIGELFF
TRBD2	TRBV5-1	.	TRBJ2-1	TGCGCCAGCAGCTTCTCTAGCGGGGTATACAATGAGCAGTTCTTC	CASSFSSGVYNEQFF
.	TRBV29-1	few	TRBJ1-2	TGCAGCGTTGACGACAGCTATGGCTACACCTTC	CSVDDSYGYTF
.	TRBV7-2	.	TRBJ1-1	TGTGCCAGCAGCTTACTAGGGCCAGGGACTGAAGCTTTCTTT	CASSLLGPGTEAFF
.	TRBV2	.	TRBJ2-1	TGTGCCAGCAGTGATGAGGGAGGGGGGAACAATGAGCAGTTCTTC	CASSDEGGGNNEQFF
.	TRBV7-2	.	TRBJ1-2	TGTGCCAGCAGCTTTGCGCGGTCTAACTATGGCTACACCTTC	CASSFARSNYGYTF
.	TRBV28	.	TRBJ2-7	TGTGCCAGCAGTTTATTTCGACAGGGAGGCTACGAGCAGTACTTC	CASSLFRQGGYEQYF
TRBD1	TRBV9	.	TRBJ2-1	TGTGCCAGCAGCGTAGGACAGGGTTCCTACAATGAGCAGTTCTTC	CASSVGQGSYNEQFF
.	TRBV29-1	once	TRBJ2-7	TGCAGCGTTGAGGGTTTAATCGGGAAGGTCGGAGAGCAGTACTTC	CSVEGLIGKVGEQYF
TRBD2	TRBV5-4	.	TRBJ2-1	TGTGCCAGCAGCTTTAAACTAGCGGACAATGAGCAGTTCTTC	CASSFKLADNEQFF
.	TRBV25-1	.	TRBJ2-4	TGTGCCAGCAGCGCCGGGCTAGGGAGCATTCAGTACTTC	CASSAGLGSIQYF
.	TRBV5-8	.	TRBJ1-1	TGTGCCAGCAGCTTATGGAGGGGAACCACTGAAGCTTTCTTT	CASSLWRGTTEAFF
TRBD1	TRBV2	.	TRBJ2-5	TGTGCCAGCAGATGGACAGGGGGCGCGGAGACCCAGTACTTC	CASRWTGGAETQYF
TRBD1	TRBV5-1	.	TRBJ2-2	TGCGCCAGCAGCTTGTGGGGACAGGGGGCGACCGGGGAGCTGTTTTTT	CASSLWGQGATGELFF
.	TRBV18	.	TRBJ2-7	TGTGCCAGCTCACCATTGGCGGAGACGGGAGAGCAGTACTTC	CASSPLAETGEQYF
.	TRBV6-5	once	TRBJ1-1	TGTGCCAGCAGGAGCCTACAGAGGAACACTGAAGCTTTCTTT	CASRSLQRNTEAFF
.	TRBV27	.	TRBJ2-1	TGTGCCAGCAGTTGGGCAGAAGCTAATGAGCAGTTCTTC	CASSWAEANEQFF
TRBD2	TRBV19	.	TRBJ2-3	TGTGCCAGTAGGACGGGACTAACCGGAGATACGCAGTATTTT	CASRTGLTGDTQYF
.	TRBV28	.	TRBJ2-7	TGTGCCAGCAGTTTATATGGTACAGGAGTATACGAGCAGTACTTC	CASSLYGTGVYEQYF
TRBD1	TRBV6-1	.	TRBJ2-1	TGTGCCAGCAGGGGGGACAGGGGGAAAAACAATGAGCAGTTCTTC	CASRGDRGKNNEQFF
TRBD2	TRBV27	.	TRBJ2-2	TGTGCCAGCAGTTTATCGGCTAGCGGGAACACCGGGGAGCTGTTTTTT	CASSLSASGNTGELFF
.	TRBV6-1	.	TRBJ2-3	TGTGCCAGCAGCGTTGGAGAGGCCCCAGATACGCAGTATTTT	CASSVGEAPDTQYF
TRBD2	TRBV5-6	.	TRBJ2-7	TGTGCCAGCAGCTCCGGGACTAGCGGGAGGGCTGGCGAGCAGTACTTC	CASSSGTSGRAGEQYF
TRBD2	TRBV18	.	TRBJ2-1	TGTGCCAGCTCACCCCCCCTAGCGGGCACCTACAATGAGCAGTTCTTC	CASSPPLAGTYNEQFF
.	TRBV11-2	.	TRBJ1-1	TGTGCCAGCAGCTTAGATCCGGAGGGGCTGGCCACTGAAGCTTTCTTT	CASSLDPEGLATEAFF